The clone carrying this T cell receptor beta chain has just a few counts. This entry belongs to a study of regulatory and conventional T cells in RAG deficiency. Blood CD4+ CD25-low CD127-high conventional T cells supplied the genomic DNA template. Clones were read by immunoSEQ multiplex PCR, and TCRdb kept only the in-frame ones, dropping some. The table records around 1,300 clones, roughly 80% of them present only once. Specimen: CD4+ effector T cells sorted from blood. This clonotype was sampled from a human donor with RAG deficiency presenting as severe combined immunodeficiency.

The CDR3 nucleotides are TGTGCCAGCAGTTACACAGGGGAATCACCCCTCCACTTT. Its protein product is CASSYTGESPLHF. This chain uses TRBV6-5 with TRBJ1-6, with TRBD1 identical over 7 bases. The CDR3 extends over 13 amino acids. CDR1 is MNHEY and CDR2 is SVGAGI in the germline V gene. V was pared by 2 bases and J by 10 bases, with 2 bases of the junction left unmatched.